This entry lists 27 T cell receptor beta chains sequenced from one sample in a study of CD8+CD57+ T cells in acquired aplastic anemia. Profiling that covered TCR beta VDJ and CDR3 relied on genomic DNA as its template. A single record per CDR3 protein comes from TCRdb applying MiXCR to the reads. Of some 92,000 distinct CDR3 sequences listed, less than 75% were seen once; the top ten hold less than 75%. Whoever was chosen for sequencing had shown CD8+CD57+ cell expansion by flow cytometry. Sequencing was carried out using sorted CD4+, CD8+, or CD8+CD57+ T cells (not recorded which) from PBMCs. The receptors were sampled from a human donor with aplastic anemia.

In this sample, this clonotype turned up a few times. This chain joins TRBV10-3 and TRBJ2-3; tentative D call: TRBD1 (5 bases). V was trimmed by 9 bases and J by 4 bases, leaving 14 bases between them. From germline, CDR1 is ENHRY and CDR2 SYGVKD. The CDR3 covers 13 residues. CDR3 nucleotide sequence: TGTGCCATGAGCGATGGGGCCCCAGATACGCAGTATTTT. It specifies CAMSDGAPDTQYF.

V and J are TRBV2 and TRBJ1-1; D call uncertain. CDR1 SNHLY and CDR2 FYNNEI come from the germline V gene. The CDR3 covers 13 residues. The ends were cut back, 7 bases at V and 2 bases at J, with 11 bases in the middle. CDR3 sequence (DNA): TGTGCCAGCATGAGGGCAGTCAACACTGAAGCTTTCTTT. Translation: CASMRAVNTEAFF. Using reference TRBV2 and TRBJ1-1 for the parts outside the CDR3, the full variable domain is EPEVTQTPSHQVTQMGQEVILRCVPISNHLYFYWYRQILGQKVEFLVSFYNNEISEKSEIFDDQFSVERPDGSNFTLKIRSTKLEDSAMYFCASMRAVNTEAFFGQGTRLTVV.

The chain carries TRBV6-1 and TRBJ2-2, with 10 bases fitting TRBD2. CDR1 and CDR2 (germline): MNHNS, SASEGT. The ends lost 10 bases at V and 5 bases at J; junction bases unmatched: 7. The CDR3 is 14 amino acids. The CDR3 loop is CATLTSGLTGELFF. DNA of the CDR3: TGTGCCACCTTGACTAGCGGGCTTACCGGGGAGCTGTTTTTT.

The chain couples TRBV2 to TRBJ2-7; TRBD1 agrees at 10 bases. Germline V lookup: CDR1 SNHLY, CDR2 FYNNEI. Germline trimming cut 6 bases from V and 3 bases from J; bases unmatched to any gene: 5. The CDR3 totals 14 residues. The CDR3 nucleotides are TGTGCCAGCAGCCCGGGACAGGGGAACTACGAGCAGTACTTC. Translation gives CASSPGQGNYEQYF.

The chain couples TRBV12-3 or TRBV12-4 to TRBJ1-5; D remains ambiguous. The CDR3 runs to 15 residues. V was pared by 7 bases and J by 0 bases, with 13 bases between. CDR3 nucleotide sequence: TGTGCCAGCATCCCTAGTGAGTTTAGCAATCAGCCCCAGCATTTT. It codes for CASIPSEFSNQPQHF.

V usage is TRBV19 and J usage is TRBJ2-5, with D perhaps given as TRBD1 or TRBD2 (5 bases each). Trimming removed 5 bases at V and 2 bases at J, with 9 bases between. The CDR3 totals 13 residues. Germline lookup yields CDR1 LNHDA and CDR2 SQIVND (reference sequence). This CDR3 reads CASSPGRQETQYF. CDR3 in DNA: TGTGCCAGTAGTCCGGGACGGCAAGAGACCCAGTACTTC.

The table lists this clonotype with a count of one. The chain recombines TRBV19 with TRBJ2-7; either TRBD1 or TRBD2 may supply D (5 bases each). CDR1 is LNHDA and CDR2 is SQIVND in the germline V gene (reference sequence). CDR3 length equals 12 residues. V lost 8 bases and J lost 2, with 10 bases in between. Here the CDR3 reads CASGDRAYEQYF. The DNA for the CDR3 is TGTGCCAGTGGGGACCGAGCCTACGAGCAGTACTTC.

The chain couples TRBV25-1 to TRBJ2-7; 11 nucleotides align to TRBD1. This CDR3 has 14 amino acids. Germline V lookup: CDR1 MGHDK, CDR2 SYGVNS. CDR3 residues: CAETGTGGSYEQYF. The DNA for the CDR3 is TGTGCTGAGACGGGGACAGGGGGGTCCTACGAGCAGTACTTC.

CDR3 coding DNA: TGCAGTGCCCAAGATTCGGGACGGTTTAACTATGGCTACACCTTC. As protein: CSAQDSGRFNYGYTF. The chain is built from TRBV20-1 and TRBJ1-2; weak D call: TRBD1 (5 bases). CDR1 DFQATT and CDR2 SNEGSKA come from the germline V gene (reference sequence). There are 15 residues in the CDR3. Trimming took off 6 bases at V and 1 base at J, with 18 bases between the two ends.

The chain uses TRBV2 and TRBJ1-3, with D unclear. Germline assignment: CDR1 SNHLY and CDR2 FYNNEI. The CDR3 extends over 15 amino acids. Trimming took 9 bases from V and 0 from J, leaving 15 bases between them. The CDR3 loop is CASLSLVGSGNTIYF. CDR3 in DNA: TGTGCCAGTCTCTCCTTAGTAGGCTCTGGAAACACCATATATTTT.

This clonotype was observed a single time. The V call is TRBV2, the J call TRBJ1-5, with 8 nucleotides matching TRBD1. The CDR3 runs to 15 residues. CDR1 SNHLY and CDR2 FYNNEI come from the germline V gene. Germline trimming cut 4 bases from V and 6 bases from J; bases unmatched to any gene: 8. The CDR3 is CASSVEQGGGQPQHF. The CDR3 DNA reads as TGTGCCAGCAGTGTGGAACAGGGGGGCGGTCAGCCCCAGCATTTT. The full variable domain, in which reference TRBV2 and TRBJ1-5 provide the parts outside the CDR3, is EPEVTQTPSHQVTQMGQEVILRCVPISNHLYFYWYRQILGQKVEFLVSFYNNEISEKSEIFDDQFSVERPDGSNFTLKIRSTKLEDSAMYFCASSVEQGGGQPQHFGDGTRLSIL.

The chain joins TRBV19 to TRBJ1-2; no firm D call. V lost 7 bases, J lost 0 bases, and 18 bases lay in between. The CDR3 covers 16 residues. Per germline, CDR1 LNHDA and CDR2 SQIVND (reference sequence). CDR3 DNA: TGTGCCAGTACTCCTGCCGGGGAACATTCTAACTATGGCTACACCTTC. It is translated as CASTPAGEHSNYGYTF.

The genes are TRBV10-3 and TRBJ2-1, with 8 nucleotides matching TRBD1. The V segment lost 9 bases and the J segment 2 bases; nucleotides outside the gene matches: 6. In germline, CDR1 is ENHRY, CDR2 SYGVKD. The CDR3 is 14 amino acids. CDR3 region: CAIESQGAYNEQFF. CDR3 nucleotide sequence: TGTGCCATTGAGTCACAGGGGGCCTACAATGAGCAGTTCTTC.

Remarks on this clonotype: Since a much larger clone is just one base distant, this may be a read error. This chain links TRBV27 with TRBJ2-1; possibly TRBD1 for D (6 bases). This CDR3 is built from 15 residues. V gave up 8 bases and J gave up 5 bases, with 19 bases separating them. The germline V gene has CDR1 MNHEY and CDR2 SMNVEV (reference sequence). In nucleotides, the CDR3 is TGTGCCAGCCAGTCAGCGACAGGAGCAGACAATGAGCAGTTCTTC. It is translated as CASQSATGADNEQFF.

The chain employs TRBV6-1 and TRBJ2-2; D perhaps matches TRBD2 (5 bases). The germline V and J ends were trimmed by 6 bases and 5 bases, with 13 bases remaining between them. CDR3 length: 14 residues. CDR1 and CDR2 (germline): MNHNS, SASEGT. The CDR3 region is CASRIEDYTGELFF. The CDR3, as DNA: TGTGCCAGCAGAATTGAAGACTATACCGGGGAGCTGTTTTTT.

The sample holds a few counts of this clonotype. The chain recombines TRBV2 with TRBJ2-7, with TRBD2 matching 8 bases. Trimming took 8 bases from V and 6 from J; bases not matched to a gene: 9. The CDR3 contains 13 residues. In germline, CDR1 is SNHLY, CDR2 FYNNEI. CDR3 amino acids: CASQEREKAEQYF. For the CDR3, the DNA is TGTGCCAGCCAAGAGCGGGAGAAGGCCGAGCAGTACTTC. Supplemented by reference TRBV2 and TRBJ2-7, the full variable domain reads EPEVTQTPSHQVTQMGQEVILRCVPISNHLYFYWYRQILGQKVEFLVSFYNNEISEKSEIFDDQFSVERPDGSNFTLKIRSTKLEDSAMYFCASQEREKAEQYFGPGTRLTVT.

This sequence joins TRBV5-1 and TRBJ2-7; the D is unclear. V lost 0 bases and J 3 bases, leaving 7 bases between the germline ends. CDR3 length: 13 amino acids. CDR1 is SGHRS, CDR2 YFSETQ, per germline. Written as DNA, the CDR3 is TGCGCCAGCAGCTTGGACAGTCGCTACGAGCAGTACTTC. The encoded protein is CASSLDSRYEQYF.

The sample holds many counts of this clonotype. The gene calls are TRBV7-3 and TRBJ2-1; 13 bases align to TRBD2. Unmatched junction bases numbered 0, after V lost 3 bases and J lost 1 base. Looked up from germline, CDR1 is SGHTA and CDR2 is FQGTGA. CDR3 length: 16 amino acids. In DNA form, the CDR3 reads TGTGCCAGCAGCTTGACTAGCGGGGGGTCCTACAATGAGCAGTTCTTC. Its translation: CASSLTSGGSYNEQFF.

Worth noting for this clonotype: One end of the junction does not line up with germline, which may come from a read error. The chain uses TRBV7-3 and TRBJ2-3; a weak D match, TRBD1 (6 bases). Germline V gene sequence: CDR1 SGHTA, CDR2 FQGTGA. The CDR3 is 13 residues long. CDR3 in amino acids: CASNRVGTGTQYF. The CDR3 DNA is TGTGCCAGTAACAGGGTCGGCACAGGTACGCAGTATTTT.

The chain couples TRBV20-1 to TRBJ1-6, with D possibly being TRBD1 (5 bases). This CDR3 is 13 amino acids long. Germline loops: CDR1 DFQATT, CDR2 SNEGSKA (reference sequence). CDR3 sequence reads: CGYRRLENSPLHF. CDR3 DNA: TGCGGATACAGGAGATTGGAGAATTCACCCCTCCACTTT.

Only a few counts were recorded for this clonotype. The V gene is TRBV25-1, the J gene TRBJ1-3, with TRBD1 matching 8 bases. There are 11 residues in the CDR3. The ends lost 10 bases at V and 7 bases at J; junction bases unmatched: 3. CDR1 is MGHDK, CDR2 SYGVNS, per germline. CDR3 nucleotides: TGTGCCATCGGACAGGGCAACACCATATATTTT. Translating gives CAIGQGNTIYF.

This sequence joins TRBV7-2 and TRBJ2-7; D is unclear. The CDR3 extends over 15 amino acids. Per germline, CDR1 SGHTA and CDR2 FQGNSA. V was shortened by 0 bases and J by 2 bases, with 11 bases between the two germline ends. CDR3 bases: TGTGCCAGCAGCTTAGCTGGGGTCCCCACCTACGAGCAGTACTTC. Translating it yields CASSLAGVPTYEQYF.

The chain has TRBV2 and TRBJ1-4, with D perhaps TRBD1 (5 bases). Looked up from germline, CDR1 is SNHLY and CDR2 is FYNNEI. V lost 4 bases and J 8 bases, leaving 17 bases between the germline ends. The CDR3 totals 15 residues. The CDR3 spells CASSGTSGAREKLFF. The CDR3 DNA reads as TGTGCCAGCAGTGGGACTAGCGGGGCTCGCGAAAAACTGTTTTTT.

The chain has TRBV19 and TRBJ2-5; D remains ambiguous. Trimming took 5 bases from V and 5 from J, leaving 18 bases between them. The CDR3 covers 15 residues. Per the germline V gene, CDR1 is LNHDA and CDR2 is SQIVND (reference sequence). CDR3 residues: CASSPSGVAGETQYF. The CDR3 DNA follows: TGTGCCAGTAGTCCCTCCGGAGTAGCCGGGGAGACCCAGTACTTC.

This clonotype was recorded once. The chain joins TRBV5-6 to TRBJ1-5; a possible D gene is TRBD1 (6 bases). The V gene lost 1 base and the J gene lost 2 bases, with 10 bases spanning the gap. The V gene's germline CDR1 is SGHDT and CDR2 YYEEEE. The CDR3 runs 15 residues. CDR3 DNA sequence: TGTGCCAGCAGCTTGACAGGGTATGGCAATCAGCCCCAGCATTTT. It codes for CASSLTGYGNQPQHF.

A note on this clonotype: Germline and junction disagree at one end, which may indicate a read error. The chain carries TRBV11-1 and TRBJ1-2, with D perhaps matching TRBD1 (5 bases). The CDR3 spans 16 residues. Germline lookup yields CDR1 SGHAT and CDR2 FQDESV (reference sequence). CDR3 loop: CVSSLGAVTSNYGYTF. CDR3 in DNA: TGTGTCAGCAGCTTAGGGGCAGTCACTTCTAACTATGGCTACACCTTC.

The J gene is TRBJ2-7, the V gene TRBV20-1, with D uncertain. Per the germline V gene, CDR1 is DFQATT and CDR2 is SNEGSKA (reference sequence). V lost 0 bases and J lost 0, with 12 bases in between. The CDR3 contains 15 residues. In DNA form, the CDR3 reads TGCAGTGCTAGAGATTGGCAACGAAGCTCCTACGAGCAGTACTTC. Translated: CSARDWQRSSYEQYF.